This T cell receptor (beta chain) appears in the sequencing data of a study of CD8+ T cells in alopecia areata. Study-wide findings and caveats: Sequencing of scalp samples also includes resident alphabeta T cells from normal skin. Patients shared TCRs less clearly than mice did, possibly owing to HLA. Association of baseline CD8+ expansion with response is uncertain owing to one nonresponder. During tofacitinib treatment, many expanded lesional clones remained in scalp and blood.

Sequencing used cDNA as its template, made by extracting RNA and reverse transcribing it. Method: immunoSEQ multiplex PCR; TCRdb's copy keeps in-frame clones and lacks some. This table holds under 20,000 clones, 50% to 60% found once. Treatment defined: oral pan-JAK inhibitor, 5-10 mg twice daily. In alopecia areata patients, both lesional scalp punch biopsies and peripheral blood were collected. This clone has just a few counts. The antigen is unknown. One junction end disagrees with the germline gene, perhaps due to a read error. Germline CDR1 reads MGHRA; CDR2 reads YSYEKL. This CDR3 has 13 residues.

This chain links TRBV4-1 with TRBJ2-7; 8 bases fit TRBD1. This TCR was sampled from a human donor with alopecia areata. Material: skin, obtained at week 4, from a patient treated with tofacitinib. DNA for the CDR3: TGCGCCAGCAGCGAAGGAGTACGGGACAGGCCCGAATTC. It encodes CASSEGVRDRPEF.